The 27 T cell receptor beta chains presented below share a single source sample, sequenced in a study of CD8+ T cells in alopecia areata. Following extraction, RNA underwent reverse transcription to cDNA, which served as the sequencing template. TCRdb's table, derived via immunoSEQ multiplex PCR, lists solely in-frame clones and lacks some. The table has 65,000 to 90,000 clones, roughly 47% seen once. Input material: NKG2D-high CD8+ T cells sorted from blood. The receptors originated from a human donor with alopecia areata.

For this clone: One end of the junction varies from germline; a read error may be responsible. This chain connects TRBV10-3 to TRBJ2-6; D is unclear. The CDR3 is 15 residues long. The V gene's germline CDR1 is ENHRY and CDR2 SYGVKD. CDR3 in amino acids: CATPTRDSGSNVLTF. The CDR3, as DNA: TGTGCCACCCCAACGCGCGACTCTGGGTCCAACGTCCTGACTTTC.

V gene TRBV5-1 combines with J gene TRBJ2-1; maybe TRBD1 (5 bases). Germline values: CDR1 SGHRS, CDR2 YFSETQ. The V and J ends lost 2 bases and 5 bases respectively, with 8 bases between them. CDR3 length: 13 amino acids. The CDR3 loop is CASSFDSHNEQFF. The CDR3 region has the DNA TGCGCCAGCAGCTTCGACAGCCACAATGAGCAGTTCTTC.

V usage is TRBV4-1 and J usage is TRBJ2-5; D not resolved. The V gene lost 3 bases and the J gene lost 1 base, with 6 bases spanning the gap. In germline, CDR1 is MGHRA, CDR2 YSYEKL. The CDR3 consists of 13 residues. The DNA of the CDR3 is TGCGCCAGCAGCCACTCGGGCCAAGAGACCCAGTACTTC. This sequence encodes CASSHSGQETQYF.

J is TRBJ2-1 and V is TRBV11-3; 11 nucleotides match TRBD2. The CDR3 totals 17 residues. Trimming took 5 bases from V and 1 from J; bases not matched to a gene: 7. From germline, CDR1 is SGHNT and CDR2 YENEEA. CDR3 in amino acids: CASSPTGTSGSYNEQFF. The DNA of the CDR3 is TGTGCCAGCAGCCCTACCGGGACTAGCGGTTCCTACAATGAGCAGTTCTTC. Full variable domain (outside the CDR3, taken from reference TRBV11-3 and TRBJ2-1): EAGVVQSPRYKIIEKKQPVAFWCNPISGHNTLYWYLQNLGQGPELLIRYENEEAVDDSQLPKDRFSAERLKGVDSTLKIQPAELGDSAVYLCASSPTGTSGSYNEQFFGPGTRLTVL.

This clone was observed at least ten times. The CDR3 DNA is TGTGCCAGCAGTTTATCGGGAGGAGAGACCCAGTACTTC. Its protein is CASSLSGGETQYF. The chain carries TRBV27 and TRBJ2-5; D is perhaps TRBD2 (6 bases). Trimming left V 0 bases short and J 4 bases short, with 6 bases between. CDR3 length equals 13 residues. Germline V gives CDR1 MNHEY, CDR2 SMNVEV (reference sequence).

With regard to this clone: A junction end diverges from the germline sequence, so it may reflect a read error. Here the CDR3 reads CASSLGTGFTGDF. CDR3 sequence (DNA): TGTGCCAGCAGCTTGGGCACAGGGTTTACAGGGGACTTC. This chain joins TRBV13 and TRBJ2-7; TRBD1 aligns across 7 bases. The CDR3 has 13 amino acids. The germline V gene has CDR1 PRHDT and CDR2 FYEKMQ (reference sequence).

J is TRBJ2-3 and V is TRBV5-1, with unresolved D. CDR3 length: 12 residues. The germline gives CDR1 SGHRS, CDR2 YFSETQ. V lost 0 bases, J lost 6 bases, and 5 bases lay in between. The CDR3 DNA reads TGCGCCAGCAGCTTGGAACAGGATACGCAGTATTTT. Protein sequence: CASSLEQDTQYF.

This clone was seen a single time. The genes are TRBV6-1 and TRBJ2-1, with 7 bases matching TRBD1. The CDR3 is made up of 15 amino acids. The germline CDR1 and CDR2 sequences are MNHNS and SASEGT. V lost 6 bases, J lost 7 bases, and 12 bases stayed unmatched. The CDR3 region is CASRTTGVNLNEQFF. CDR3 coding DNA: TGTGCCAGCAGAACAACAGGGGTGAACTTAAATGAGCAGTTCTTC.

V usage is TRBV4-1 and J usage is TRBJ2-5, with D possibly TRBD2 on 5 matching bases. The V gene's germline CDR1 is MGHRA and CDR2 YSYEKL. The CDR3 totals 15 residues. V shed 0 bases and J shed 5 bases, with 13 bases lying between them. CDR3 sequence reads: CASSQEKDSAETQYF. As DNA, the CDR3 is TGCGCCAGCAGCCAAGAAAAGGATAGCGCCGAGACCCAGTACTTC.

The chain has TRBV7-9 and TRBJ1-1; D unclear. V dropped 5 bases and J dropped 7 bases, with 11 bases sitting between them. The CDR3 loop spans 12 amino acids. Germline lookup yields CDR1 SEHNR and CDR2 FQNEAQ (reference sequence). CDR3 sequence: CASSRTDNEAFF. CDR3 in DNA: TGTGCCAGCAGCCGAACCGACAATGAAGCTTTCTTT.

The chain combines TRBV5-1 with TRBJ2-7; D gene ambiguous. V gave up 3 bases and J gave up 7 bases, with 14 bases separating them. CDR1 and CDR2 from the germline V gene are SGHRS and YFSETQ. The CDR3 consists of 13 residues. This CDR3 is CASSWTSSREQYF. The CDR3 DNA sequence: TGCGCCAGCAGCTGGACCTCCTCTCGGGAGCAGTACTTC.

This sequence joins TRBV29-1 and TRBJ2-1; no clear D. V was shortened by 3 bases and J by 10 bases, with 4 bases between the two germline ends. Germline CDR1 SQVTM, CDR2 ANQGSEA. CDR3 length: 9 residues. CDR3 protein: CSVDSEQFF. The CDR3 nucleotides read TGCAGCGTTGATAGCGAGCAGTTCTTC.

The chain is built from TRBV29-1 and TRBJ1-2, with TRBD1 identical over 7 bases. Trimming at V came to 0 bases and at J to 6 bases, leaving 16 bases not matched to a gene. The germline CDR1 and CDR2 sequences are SQVTM and ANQGSEA. This CDR3 has 17 residues. The CDR3 nucleotides read TGCAGCGTTGAAGAGGGCAGGGGGAGACGTTATGGGGATGGCTACACCTTC. It translates to CSVEEGRGRRYGDGYTF.

The CDR3 region is CASSVVGTRADTQYF. The CDR3 nucleotides read TGTGCCAGCAGCGTAGTTGGGACTAGAGCAGATACGCAGTATTTT. The gene calls are TRBV9 and TRBJ2-3; the match to TRBD2 covers 8 bases. CDR3 size: 15 residues. Trimming cost V 0 bases and J 4 bases; bases outside gene matches: 4. Per germline, CDR1 SGDLS and CDR2 YYNGEE.

This clone was detected only a few times. The chain combines TRBV7-9 with TRBJ1-6; D may be TRBD1 (5 bases). CDR3 length: 12 residues. V shed 3 bases and J shed 12 bases, with 9 bases lying between them. Germline lookup yields CDR1 SEHNR and CDR2 FQNEAQ (reference sequence). The CDR3, as DNA: TGTGCCAGCAGCTTTGGGGGTGAACCCCTCCACTTT. It encodes CASSFGGEPLHF. Using reference TRBV7-9 and TRBJ1-6 for the parts outside the CDR3, the full variable domain is DTGVSQNPRHKITKRGQNVTFRCDPISEHNRLYWYRQTLGQGPEFLTYFQNEAQLEKSRLLSDRFSAERPKGSFSTLEIQRTEQGDSAMYLCASSFGGEPLHFGNGTRLTVT.

This sequence joins TRBV13 and TRBJ2-2; D is ambiguous. V lost 3 bases and J 5 bases, leaving 16 bases between the germline ends. The CDR3 consists of 16 residues. CDR1 is PRHDT and CDR2 is FYEKMQ in the germline V gene (reference sequence). For the CDR3, the DNA is TGTGCCAGCAGCTTGTTGATCCCCGGGTCGACCGGGGAGCTGTTTTTT. It yields the protein CASSLLIPGSTGELFF.

The chain is built from TRBV5-4 and TRBJ2-3; the D call may be TRBD1 or TRBD2 (5 bases each). The CDR3 runs 15 residues. The V and J ends lost 1 base and 4 bases respectively, with 13 bases between them. Germline lookup yields CDR1 SGHNT and CDR2 YYREEE (reference sequence). The CDR3 is CASSLPGPVPDTQYF. CDR3 bases: TGTGCCAGCAGCTTGCCGGGGCCGGTGCCAGATACGCAGTATTTT. Complete variable domain (other parts from reference TRBV5-4 and TRBJ2-3): ETGVTQSPTHLIKTRGQQVTLRCSSQSGHNTVSWYQQALGQGPQFIFQYYREEENGRGNFPPRFSGLQFPNYSSELNVNALELDDSALYLCASSLPGPVPDTQYFGPGTRLTVL.

The sample holds one count of this clone. The V and J genes are TRBV28 and TRBJ2-7; D gene ambiguous. V shed 2 bases and J shed 3 bases, with 8 bases lying between them. The germline gives CDR1 MDHEN, CDR2 SYDVKM. The CDR3 contains 13 residues. Here the CDR3 reads CASSLLGGYEQYF. The DNA of the CDR3 is TGTGCCAGCAGTTTACTGGGCGGCTACGAGCAGTACTTC.

This clone was seen only a few times. The chain joins TRBV5-1 to TRBJ1-5; no firm D call. This CDR3 is built from 15 residues. The V end lost 0 bases, the J end lost 0 bases, and 7 bases lay between the germline ends. Germline V gene lookup returns CDR1 SGHRS and CDR2 YFSETQ. CDR3 region: CASSLGVDSNQPQHF. In nucleotides, the CDR3 is TGCGCCAGCAGCTTGGGCGTGGATAGCAATCAGCCCCAGCATTTT.

This clone has just a few counts. V usage is TRBV28 and J usage is TRBJ2-2; 8 bases are a match to TRBD2. The V and J ends lost 6 bases and 1 base, in that order; junction bases with no gene match: 7. Germline V CDR1 and CDR2: MDHEN, SYDVKM. The CDR3 has 16 residues. The CDR3 region is CASSRIAGLNTGELFF. CDR3 sequence (DNA): TGTGCCAGCAGCCGGATAGCGGGGCTGAACACCGGGGAGCTGTTTTTT.

J is TRBJ2-5 and V is TRBV27; D not resolved. Trimming cost V 4 bases and J 0 bases, with 6 bases left between them. The CDR3 covers 13 residues. Germline-derived CDR1 and CDR2 are MNHEY and SMNVEV (reference sequence). The CDR3 sequence is CASSSLNQETQYF. Written as DNA, the CDR3 is TGTGCCAGCAGTTCACTTAACCAAGAGACCCAGTACTTC.

The chain employs TRBV4-3 and TRBJ2-7, with D uncertain. The germline CDR1 and CDR2 sequences are LGHNA and YSLEER. Trimming shortened V by 2 bases and J by 1 base, and 18 bases separated the two germline ends. This CDR3 spans 17 amino acids. CDR3 DNA sequence: TGCGCCAGCAGCCAATACCTGCTCAGCGACGATTCCTACGAGCAGTACTTC. Encoded protein: CASSQYLLSDDSYEQYF.

This chain joins TRBV7-9 and TRBJ1-2; no definite D call. Trimming cost V 8 bases and J 3 bases, with 13 bases left between them. Germline assignment: CDR1 SEHNR and CDR2 FQNEAQ (reference sequence). The CDR3 consists of 13 residues. The CDR3 loop reads CASFGDSHYGYTF. In DNA, the CDR3 is TGTGCCAGCTTCGGCGACTCCCACTATGGCTACACCTTC.

This clone has just one count. J is TRBJ2-5 and V is TRBV29-1, with no clear D. The J call is doubtful: the DNA matches TRBJ2-7 better. Germline V gene lookup returns CDR1 SQVTM and CDR2 ANQGSEA. This CDR3 contains 12 residues. The CDR3 DNA follows: TGCAGCGTTGAAGACAGCCCCTACGAGCAGTACTTC. Its protein product is CSVEDSPYEQYF.

On this clone: Other DNA sequences in this specimen translate into the identical CDR3. The chain uses TRBV6-5 and TRBJ2-1, with D possibly matching TRBD2 (5 bases). Germline assignment: CDR1 MNHEY and CDR2 SVGAGI. The CDR3 is made up of 13 amino acids. Trimming removed 4 bases from V and 6 bases from J, with 10 bases in between. The CDR3 nucleotides are TGTGCCAGCAGTTCCACTAGTGCCAATGAGCAGTTCTTC. Translation: CASSSTSANEQFF.

J is TRBJ2-2 and V is TRBV2, with unresolved D. Trimming removed 6 bases from V and 0 bases from J, with 2 bases in between. CDR1 and CDR2 from the germline V gene are SNHLY and FYNNEI. The CDR3 loop spans 12 amino acids. CDR3 DNA: TGTGCCAGCAGCTCGAACACCGGGGAGCTGTTTTTT. Amino acids: CASSSNTGELFF.

This chain connects TRBV28 to TRBJ2-7; TRBD2 agrees at 8 bases. V gave up 10 bases and J gave up 0 bases; unmatched junction bases: 14. There are 16 residues in the CDR3. Germline CDR1 reads MDHEN; CDR2 reads SYDVKM. CDR3 DNA sequence: TGTGCCATTTCAGCGGGAGTCGAATTCCTCTCCTACGAGCAGTACTTC. It is translated as CAISAGVEFLSYEQYF. Complete variable domain (other parts from reference TRBV28 and TRBJ2-7): DVKVTQSSRYLVKRTGEKVFLECVQDMDHENMFWYRQDPGLGLRLIYFSYDVKMKEKGDIPEGYSVSREKKERFSLILESASTNQTSMYLCAISAGVEFLSYEQYFGPGTRLTVT.